This is a list of T cell receptor beta chains from one sample in a study of OX40 agonist ivuxolimab in advanced cancers. Measured with immunoSEQ multiplex PCR; TCRdb has only the in-frame clones, and not every one. Of 69,000 or so clones listed, about 85% are singletons. The material was CD4+ or CD8+ T cells sorted from blood, obtained in a trial of the OX40 agonist ivuxolimab. These receptors came from an adult with an advanced solid tumor such as melanoma, head and neck, liver or kidney cancer. The CDR3 runs from the conserved cysteine through the conserved F or W. The D gene is left open where the match is weak. Not every row has a clone size; where given, it reads once, few, many or a size class.

>TRBV4-2|.|TRBD2|TRBJ2-7
TGTGCCAGCAGCCAAGATAGTGGGAGGGCGTTCTACGAGCAGTACTTC
CASSQDSGRAFYEQYF
>TRBV27|.|TRBD1|TRBJ2-2
TGTGCCAGCAGCCCTGACAGGGGGGTTGGCACCGGGGAGCTGTTTTTT
CASSPDRGVGTGELFF
>TRBV9|.|.|TRBJ1-5
TGTGCCAGCAGCCCGGGTGACGGAAGAGGGGAGCCCCAGCATTTT
CASSPGDGRGEPQHF
>TRBV7-2|.|TRBD2|TRBJ2-3
TGTGCCAGCAGCCGACTAGCGGGGGGGTTTAGCACAGATACGCAGTATTTT
CASSRLAGGFSTDTQYF
>TRBV27|.|TRBD1|TRBJ1-2
TGTGCCAGCAGGAAGACAGGGTCTTCCTATGGCTACACCTTC
CASRKTGSSYGYTF
>TRBV9|.|.|TRBJ2-2
TGTGCCAGCAGCAAAGGGGGGACTTCCCTAACCGGGGAGCTGTTTTTT
CASSKGGTSLTGELFF
>TRBV30|once|.|TRBJ2-5
TGTGCCTGGAGTCCGACATCGACCGGACAGACCCAGTACTTC
CAWSPTSTGQTQYF
>TRBV9|.|.|TRBJ2-5
TGTGCCAGCAGCGTAGCGCGGGGGCCCATGGAGACCCAGTACTTC
CASSVARGPMETQYF
>TRBV9|.|.|TRBJ1-2
TGTGCCAGCAGCGTAGGGGGAGGGAGTGGTGGCTACACCTTC
CASSVGGGSGGYTF
>TRBV6-4|.|.|TRBJ2-6
TGTGCCAGCGGTGTTTCCAGGCGACAAGTGGGGTCTGGGGCCAACGTCCTGACTTTC
CASGVSRRQVGSGANVLTF
>TRBV7-3|.|.|TRBJ2-1
TGTGCCAGCAGCCCCAGGGGTTTACCCTACAATGAGCAGTTCTTC
CASSPRGLPYNEQFF
>TRBV15|.|.|TRBJ2-1
TGTGCCACCAGCATCAACAATGAGCAGTTCTTC
CATSINNEQFF